A selection of T cell receptor beta chains follows, all from one sample in a study of blood T cell repertoires in COVID-19. Produced via immunoSEQ multiplex PCR; TCRdb's table is partial and in-frame only. The sample shows 210,000 or so clones, more than 80% of them seen only once. The sequencing sample was made of peripheral blood. The source of these receptors is a woman aged 25-40 years with COVID-19, enrolled during active disease. Each CDR3 is given with its conserved first and last residue. Each record gives: D gene, J gene, V gene, clone size, CDR3 protein, CDR3 DNA. A D gene is named only where the DNA matches it firmly. Size values are once, few and many counts, or a class for expanded clones, and some rows have none.

TRBD1 | TRBJ2-7 | TRBV5-1 | NA | CASSPGQSYEQYF | TGCGCCAGCAGCCCGGGACAGAGCTACGAGCAGTACTTC
TRBD1 | TRBJ2-7 | TRBV2 | NA | CASSEGTGGYYEQYF | TGTGCCAGCAGTGAAGGGACAGGGGGCTACTACGAGCAGTACTTC
NA | TRBJ1-1 | TRBV5-1 | NA | CASSLKQNTEAFF | TGCGCCAGCAGCTTAAAGCAGAACACTGAAGCTTTCTTT
TRBD1 | TRBJ2-5 | TRBV7-7 | NA | CASSRQGAGETQYF | TGTGCCAGCAGCCGACAGGGGGCCGGAGAGACCCAGTACTTC
TRBD2 | TRBJ2-1 | TRBV7-6 | NA | CASSLEAGGLNEQFF | TGTGCCAGCAGCTTAGAAGCGGGAGGGCTAAATGAGCAGTTCTTC
NA | TRBJ2-7 | TRBV6-5 | NA | CASSYSDWNEQYF | TGTGCCAGCAGTTACTCGGACTGGAACGAGCAGTACTTC
TRBD1 | TRBJ1-1 | TRBV9 | NA | CASSVLQGMNTEAFF | TGTGCCAGCAGCGTCCTACAGGGGATGAACACTGAAGCTTTCTTT
NA | TRBJ2-7 | TRBV6-2/TRBV6-3 | once | CASSRGHRGTYEQYF | TGTGCCAGCAGTCGAGGACATCGGGGGACTTACGAGCAGTACTTC
TRBD1 | TRBJ2-5 | TRBV27 | few | CASSLRAGGRETQYF | TGTGCCAGCAGTTTAAGGGCAGGGGGCCGAGAGACCCAGTACTTC
NA | TRBJ2-3 | TRBV5-1 | NA | CASSADHTQYF | TGCGCCAGCAGCGCAGATCATACGCAGTATTTT
TRBD2 | TRBJ2-1 | TRBV9 | NA | CASSVVGGSGVSDEQFF | TGTGCCAGCAGCGTAGTGGGAGGGAGCGGGGTCTCGGATGAGCAGTTCTTC
NA | TRBJ2-3 | TRBV12-3/TRBV12-4 | NA | CASSLSLGTQYF | TGTGCCAGCAGTTTGAGTCTCGGGACTCAGTATTTT
NA | TRBJ2-6 | TRBV5-1 | NA | CASHFLGAGGANVLTF | TGCGCCAGCCATTTTCTAGGGGCAGGCGGGGCCAACGTCCTGACTTTC
NA | TRBJ2-7 | TRBV28 | NA | CASSLGGGTYEQYF | TGTGCCAGCAGTTTGGGGGGTGGCACCTACGAGCAGTACTTC
NA | TRBJ2-1 | TRBV28 | NA | CASIQPAAPNEQFF | TGTGCCAGCATTCAACCGGCGGCCCCGAATGAGCAGTTCTTC
TRBD1 | TRBJ1-4 | TRBV6-6 | NA | CATLRQGDEKLFF | TGTGCCACGCTTCGACAGGGGGATGAAAAACTGTTTTTT
NA | TRBJ2-7 | TRBV6-2/TRBV6-3 | NA | CASSYLAGEQYF | TGTGCCAGCAGTTACCTGGCGGGGGAGCAGTACTTC
TRBD1 | TRBJ2-2 | TRBV4-1 | NA | CASSHRTGGNTGELFF | TGCGCCAGCAGCCATCGGACAGGGGGCAACACCGGGGAGCTGTTTTTT
TRBD1 | TRBJ1-2 | TRBV20-1 | NA | CSASEWTGGYTF | TGCAGTGCTAGTGAATGGACAGGTGGCTACACCTTC
NA | TRBJ2-5 | TRBV6-5 | NA | CASSRGALETQYF | TGTGCCAGCAGCCGGGGGGCCCTTGAGACCCAGTACTTC
TRBD1 | TRBJ2-1 | TRBV24-1 | NA | CATSDFTRGQGFHEQFF | TGTGCCACCAGTGATTTCACCCGGGGACAGGGCTTCCATGAGCAGTTCTTC